The entry that follows covers one T cell receptor beta chain sequence. The antigen remains undetermined. The PCR ran on 60 Vbeta and 13 Jbeta primers. Only in-frame clones appear in the TCRdb table, and some are missing; sequencing was by immunoSEQ multiplex PCR. The sample holds 100,000 to 150,000 clones, around three quarters seen once. Regarding donors, all were healthy bone marrow donors. This sample was included in a study of cytomegalovirus exposure and HLA in healthy donors. V shed 3 bases and J 5 bases; nucleotides not matched to a gene: 9. Germline V lookup: CDR1 GTSNPN, CDR2 SVGIG (reference sequence). The CDR3 has 15 amino acids. Overall study results and limits: V- and J-gene trimming in TCR beta was tied to a missense DCLRE1C variant by an analysis performed later. Looking again later, the authors saw that most CMV-associated TCR beta chains seemed HLA-restricted. Most subjects' HLA-A and HLA-B alleles were reportedly predicted from TCR beta sequences.

The sequenced material came from PBMCs. This TCR was sampled from a man aged 30 to 45 in good health and CMV-seropositive. This sequence joins TRBV30 and TRBJ1-4; 7 nucleotides agree with TRBD1. CDR3 nucleotides: TGTGCCTGGAGGACAAAACAGGGGTGGAATGAAAAACTGTTTTTT. Amino acids: CAWRTKQGWNEKLFF.